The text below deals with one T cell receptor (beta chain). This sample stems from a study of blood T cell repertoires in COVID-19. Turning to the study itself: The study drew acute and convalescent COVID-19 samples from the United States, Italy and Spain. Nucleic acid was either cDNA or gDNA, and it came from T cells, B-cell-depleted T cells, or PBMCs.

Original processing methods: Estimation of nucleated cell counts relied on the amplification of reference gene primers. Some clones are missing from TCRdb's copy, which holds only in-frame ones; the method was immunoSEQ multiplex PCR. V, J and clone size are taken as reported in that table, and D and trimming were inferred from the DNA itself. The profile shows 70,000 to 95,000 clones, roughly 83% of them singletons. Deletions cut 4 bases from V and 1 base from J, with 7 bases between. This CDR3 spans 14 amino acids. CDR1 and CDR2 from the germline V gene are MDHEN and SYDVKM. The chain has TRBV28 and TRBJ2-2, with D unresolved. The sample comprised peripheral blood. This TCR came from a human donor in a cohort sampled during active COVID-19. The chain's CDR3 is CASSSYRNTGELFF. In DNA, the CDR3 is TGTGCCAGCAGTTCATACAGGAACACCGGGGAGCTGTTTTTT.